This T cell receptor (beta chain) emerged from a study of blood T cell repertoires in COVID-19. Resolution of symptoms, clearance, or two negative PCRs was present in recovered Cohort 3 donors. TCRdb's copy holds only in-frame clones and misses some; the assay was immunoSEQ multiplex PCR. The sample lists 320,000 or so clones; around nine tenths were seen once. The CDR3 has 14 amino acids. Germline CDR1 and CDR2: KGHDR and SFDVKD. The V end was cut by 10 bases, the J end by 0 bases, with 12 bases between. In its sample, this clone was seen once. Sequences were obtained from PBMCs or T cells enriched from blood (not recorded which). The chain links TRBV24-1 to TRBJ1-5, with D perhaps matching TRBD1 (5 bases). The receptor's source is a man aged 55 to 70 who had recovered from COVID-19. Written as DNA, the CDR3 is TGTGCCACTGCAGGGCCTTATAGCAATCAGCCCCAGCATTTT. It specifies CATAGPYSNQPQHF.